The next 5 T cell receptor beta chains were all read from a single sample in a study of a mutant IDH1 vaccine in newly diagnosed glioma. This sample's time point: week 23, last vaccination. In the vaccine, a single dose held 300 ug of the mutant IDH1 20-mer peptide, along with topical imiquimod. The method was immunoSEQ multiplex PCR; TCRdb's version includes in-frame clones alone and lacks a portion of them. The sample shows some 30,000 clones, 88% of them seen only once. These receptors lack a known antigen. The sample here was PBMCs, taken from a glioma patient whose treatment included an IDH1 peptide vaccine. These receptors were taken from a man between 35 and 55 years old with glioma.

The chain recombines TRBV27 with TRBJ2-2; no clear D. The V end lost 1 base, the J end lost 4 bases, and 10 bases lay between the germline ends. The CDR3 is 15 amino acids. Per the germline V gene, CDR1 is MNHEY and CDR2 is SMNVEV (reference sequence). CDR3 protein: CASSLWAPGTGELFF. DNA of the CDR3: TGTGCCAGCAGTTTATGGGCACCAGGCACCGGGGAGCTGTTTTTT.

The DNA for the CDR3 is TGTGCTAGTGGTTTCGAGGCGAACACTGAAGCTTTCTTT. It codes for CASGFEANTEAFF. The V call is TRBV12-5, the J call TRBJ1-1; D remains unclear. Germline CDR1 is LGHNT and CDR2 is FRNRAP. CDR3 length: 13 amino acids. Trimming removed 3 bases at V and 1 base at J, with 6 bases between.

The chain carries TRBV10-3 and TRBJ1-2, with TRBD1 as a possible D gene (5 bases). Germline V CDR1 and CDR2: ENHRY, SYGVKD. The V gene lost 5 bases and the J gene lost 2 bases, with 9 bases spanning the gap. This CDR3 is 13 amino acids long. The CDR3 region has the DNA TGTGCCATCAGTCGGGACGGCAACTATGGCTACACCTTC. This codes for CAISRDGNYGYTF.

The rearrangement joins TRBV25-1 to TRBJ2-7; tentatively, D is TRBD1 (6 bases). V gave up 1 base and J gave up 4 bases, with 17 bases separating them. The CDR3 spans 16 residues. CDR1 MGHDK and CDR2 SYGVNS come from the germline V gene. The CDR3 nucleotides read TGTGCCAGCAGTGAATCCATGGGACATCCAAAGTACGAGCAGTACTTC. It specifies CASSESMGHPKYEQYF.

This rearrangement joins TRBV10-3 to TRBJ1-5; D is unclear. The CDR3 runs to 14 residues. Trimming removed 3 bases at V and 1 base at J, with 7 bases between. The germline V gene has CDR1 ENHRY and CDR2 SYGVKD. Here the CDR3 reads CAISEYISNQPQHF. The CDR3 DNA follows: TGTGCCATCAGTGAATATATAAGCAATCAGCCCCAGCATTTT.